This entry features one T cell receptor beta chain sequence. Its antigen is unknown. This may stem from a read error, because a much larger clone lies one nucleotide away. The sample holds other DNA sequences that translate to the same CDR3. The CDR3 totals 14 residues. The germline V gene encodes CDR1 SNHLY and CDR2 FYNNEI. J was trimmed by 2 bases and V by 2 bases; bases with no gene match: 0. Generated by immunoSEQ multiplex PCR, the TCRdb table keeps only in-frame clones and is missing some. The sample lists millions of clones, roughly 96% occurring once. The data belong to a study of shared clonotypes between healthy human individuals. Study-wide points: Clonotypes shared by all four donors outscored non-shared clonotypes in generation probability. Naive subsets generally exceeded memory subsets in estimated richness.

V gene TRBV2 combines with J gene TRBJ1-3, with 7 bases fitting TRBD1. This TCR was recovered from a young man in good health. Sample: naive CD4+ T cells sorted from blood. Subset noted: CD45RA+ positively selected. The CDR3 nucleotides read TGTGCCAGCAGTGAACAGGGGGCTGGAAACACCATATATTTT. Translated: CASSEQGAGNTIYF.